The rows below give T cell receptor beta chains drawn from one sample of a study of human T cells and chemical hapten exposure. MiXCR, run by TCRdb on the RACE reads, gives a single entry per CDR3 protein. Counted here are a few hundred thousand distinct CDR3 sequences, under 6.5% occurring once; the ten biggest clones make up around 5.8%. Sequenced material: whole blood, taken in connection with sensitization to the hapten diphenylcyclopropenone (DPC). The receptors here all came from a woman aged 18-29 years with alopecia areata. Some clones in this sample may be carry-over from other donors' samples. The CDR3 runs from the conserved cysteine through the conserved F or W. The order of the fields is D gene, clone size, V gene, J gene, CDR3 protein, CDR3 DNA. D genes are given only for firm matches. The size entry is marked missing in some rows and otherwise reads once, few, many or a size class.

d_gene: .
abundance: many
v_gene: TRBV29-1
j_gene: TRBJ1-2
CDR3aa: CSVEGAQVNYGYTF
CDR3nt: TGCAGCGTTGAAGGGGCACAGGTGAACTATGGCTACACCTTC

d_gene: TRBD1
abundance: few
v_gene: TRBV5-1
j_gene: TRBJ2-3
CDR3aa: CASSLGDRDTDTQYF
CDR3nt: TGCGCCAGCAGCTTGGGGGACAGAGACACAGATACGCAGTATTTT

d_gene: .
abundance: few
v_gene: TRBV6-5
j_gene: TRBJ2-3
CDR3aa: CASSPDMDTQYF
CDR3nt: TGTGCCAGCAGCCCTGACATGGATACGCAGTATTTT

d_gene: .
abundance: many
v_gene: TRBV29-1
j_gene: TRBJ1-1
CDR3aa: CSVDPAATGAFF
CDR3nt: TGCAGCGTCGATCCAGCCGCTACGGGAGCTTTCTTT

d_gene: .
abundance: few
v_gene: TRBV14
j_gene: TRBJ1-5
CDR3aa: CASSQGGAGNQPQHF
CDR3nt: TGTGCCAGCAGCCAAGGGGGGGCTGGCAATCAGCCCCAGCATTTT

d_gene: .
abundance: few
v_gene: TRBV6-2/TRBV6-3
j_gene: TRBJ2-3
CDR3aa: CASSYSNRGPYTDTQYF
CDR3nt: TGTGCCAGCAGTTACTCGAACCGGGGGCCGTATACAGATACGCAGTATTTT

d_gene: TRBD1
abundance: few
v_gene: TRBV3-1
j_gene: TRBJ2-5
CDR3aa: CASSQGDRQAYQETQYF
CDR3nt: TGTGCCAGCAGCCAAGGGGACAGACAGGCCTACCAAGAGACCCAGTACTTC

d_gene: .
abundance: many
v_gene: TRBV7-2
j_gene: TRBJ1-5
CDR3aa: CASSLRGRDNQPQHF
CDR3nt: TGTGCCAGCAGCTTAAGGGGTAGGGACAATCAGCCCCAGCATTTT

d_gene: TRBD2
abundance: many
v_gene: TRBV5-1
j_gene: TRBJ2-7
CDR3aa: CASSLISSGYEQYF
CDR3nt: TGCGCCAGCAGCTTGATATCTAGCGGGTACGAGCAGTACTTC

d_gene: .
abundance: .
v_gene: TRBV7-9
j_gene: TRBJ2-2
CDR3aa: CASSTGELFF
CDR3nt: TGTGCCAGCAGCACCGGGGAGCTGTTTTTT

d_gene: TRBD2
abundance: few
v_gene: TRBV6-2/TRBV6-3
j_gene: TRBJ2-3
CDR3aa: CASKGTSGTDTQYF
CDR3nt: TGTGCCAGCAAAGGGACTAGCGGCACAGATACGCAGTATTTT

d_gene: .
abundance: many
v_gene: TRBV10-3
j_gene: TRBJ2-2
CDR3aa: CAIRQGNTGELFF
CDR3nt: TGTGCCATCAGACAGGGAAACACCGGGGAGCTGTTTTTT

d_gene: .
abundance: many
v_gene: TRBV7-2
j_gene: TRBJ2-7
CDR3aa: CASSLAGDYEQYF
CDR3nt: TGTGCCAGCAGCTTAGCGGGGGACTACGAGCAGTACTTC

d_gene: TRBD1
abundance: few
v_gene: TRBV29-1
j_gene: TRBJ1-2
CDR3aa: CSVEAVPWTGNYGYTF
CDR3nt: TGCAGCGTTGAAGCTGTCCCTTGGACAGGGAACTATGGCTACACCTTC

d_gene: TRBD1
abundance: many
v_gene: TRBV19
j_gene: TRBJ1-2
CDR3aa: CASSIGTGIWYGYTF
CDR3nt: TGTGCCAGTAGTATAGGGACAGGGATTTGGTATGGCTACACCTTC

d_gene: TRBD2
abundance: .
v_gene: TRBV6-5
j_gene: TRBJ2-3
CDR3aa: CASSYGLASTDTQYF
CDR3nt: TGTGCCAGCAGCTATGGACTAGCTAGCACAGATACGCAGTATTTT

d_gene: .
abundance: few
v_gene: TRBV2
j_gene: TRBJ1-5
CDR3aa: CASSQLQGQPQHF
CDR3nt: TGTGCCAGCAGTCAACTACAAGGTCAGCCCCAGCATTTT

d_gene: TRBD2
abundance: .
v_gene: TRBV4-2
j_gene: TRBJ2-3
CDR3aa: CASSQVLAGVRDTQYF
CDR3nt: TGTGCCAGCAGCCAAGTTCTAGCGGGGGTTAGAGATACGCAGTATTTT

d_gene: .
abundance: few
v_gene: TRBV3-1
j_gene: TRBJ1-1
CDR3aa: CASSLSSTTEAFF
CDR3nt: TGTGCCAGCAGCCTATCCTCGACAACTGAAGCTTTCTTT

d_gene: .
abundance: .
v_gene: TRBV12-3/TRBV12-4
j_gene: TRBJ2-3
CDR3aa: CASSFLGRNTDTQYF
CDR3nt: TGTGCCAGCAGTTTCCTAGGGAGGAACACAGATACGCAGTATTTT

d_gene: TRBD1
abundance: few
v_gene: TRBV12-3/TRBV12-4
j_gene: TRBJ1-4
CDR3aa: CASSPGTGGKEKLFF
CDR3nt: TGTGCCAGCAGCCCAGGGACAGGGGGTAAAGAAAAACTGTTTTTT

d_gene: .
abundance: few
v_gene: TRBV24-1
j_gene: TRBJ2-7
CDR3aa: CATSDVGAYEQYF
CDR3nt: TGTGCCACCAGTGACGTAGGAGCCTACGAGCAGTACTTC

d_gene: .
abundance: .
v_gene: TRBV10-3
j_gene: TRBJ2-7
CDR3aa: CATVTDSYEQYF
CDR3nt: TGTGCCACCGTGACAGATTCCTACGAGCAGTACTTC

d_gene: .
abundance: many
v_gene: TRBV27
j_gene: TRBJ1-2
CDR3aa: CASSLTDTNYGYTF
CDR3nt: TGTGCCAGCAGTTTAACGGATACTAACTATGGCTACACCTTC

d_gene: .
abundance: .
v_gene: TRBV5-5
j_gene: TRBJ2-1
CDR3aa: CASSLDLAEQFF
CDR3nt: TGTGCCAGCAGCCTAGATCTGGCTGAGCAGTTCTTC

d_gene: .
abundance: .
v_gene: TRBV7-9
j_gene: TRBJ1-4
CDR3aa: CASRSGRNEKLFF
CDR3nt: TGTGCCAGCAGATCGGGACGGAATGAAAAACTGTTTTTT

d_gene: TRBD2
abundance: many
v_gene: TRBV27
j_gene: TRBJ2-3
CDR3aa: CASSSAGGPTDTQYF
CDR3nt: TGTGCCAGCAGTTCAGCGGGGGGGCCGACAGATACGCAGTATTTT

d_gene: .
abundance: many
v_gene: TRBV4-3
j_gene: TRBJ1-2
CDR3aa: CASSQDGSGSYGYTF
CDR3nt: TGCGCCAGCAGCCAAGATGGGTCGGGTAGCTATGGCTACACCTTC

d_gene: .
abundance: few
v_gene: TRBV6-5
j_gene: TRBJ2-4
CDR3aa: CASSGSDLAKNIQYF
CDR3nt: TGTGCCAGCAGTGGGTCAGACCTAGCCAAAAACATTCAGTACTTC

d_gene: TRBD1
abundance: few
v_gene: TRBV20-1
j_gene: TRBJ1-1
CDR3aa: CSADRTGFMNTEAFF
CDR3nt: TGCAGTGCTGACCGGACAGGATTCATGAACACTGAAGCTTTCTTT

d_gene: .
abundance: .
v_gene: TRBV2
j_gene: TRBJ1-2
CDR3aa: CASSGQGGNYGYTF
CDR3nt: TGTGCCAGCAGTGGGCAGGGTGGGAACTATGGCTACACCTTC

d_gene: .
abundance: many
v_gene: TRBV2
j_gene: TRBJ2-2
CDR3aa: CASSGVGSGSTGELFF
CDR3nt: TGTGCCAGCAGTGGGGTGGGTAGCGGTTCCACCGGGGAGCTGTTTTTT

d_gene: .
abundance: few
v_gene: TRBV2
j_gene: TRBJ1-3
CDR3aa: CASSVSSGNTIYF
CDR3nt: TGTGCCAGCAGTGTATCCTCTGGAAACACCATATATTTT

d_gene: .
abundance: many
v_gene: TRBV20-1
j_gene: TRBJ1-5
CDR3aa: CSARGGDSNQPQHF
CDR3nt: TGCAGTGCTAGGGGAGGGGATAGCAATCAGCCCCAGCATTTT

d_gene: .
abundance: .
v_gene: TRBV12-3/TRBV12-4
j_gene: TRBJ1-1
CDR3aa: CASSAIQVNTEAFF
CDR3nt: TGTGCCAGCAGTGCCATCCAGGTGAACACTGAAGCTTTCTTT

d_gene: .
abundance: .
v_gene: TRBV18
j_gene: TRBJ2-2
CDR3aa: CASSPWPRGVAGELFF
CDR3nt: TGTGCCAGCTCACCCTGGCCCCGCGGGGTCGCCGGGGAGCTGTTTTTT

d_gene: TRBD1
abundance: few
v_gene: TRBV2
j_gene: TRBJ1-1
CDR3aa: CASSSTTGEFSEAFF
CDR3nt: TGTGCCAGCAGTTCGACGACAGGGGAATTTTCTGAAGCTTTCTTT

d_gene: .
abundance: many
v_gene: TRBV7-9
j_gene: TRBJ2-3
CDR3aa: CASSVVTDTQYF
CDR3nt: TGTGCCAGCAGCGTAGTCACAGATACGCAGTATTTT

d_gene: .
abundance: many
v_gene: TRBV3-1
j_gene: TRBJ2-5
CDR3aa: CASSQEIRTQYF
CDR3nt: TGTGCCAGCAGCCAAGAAATCCGAACCCAGTACTTC

d_gene: .
abundance: few
v_gene: TRBV5-1
j_gene: TRBJ2-2
CDR3aa: CASTRAGSNTGELFF
CDR3nt: TGCGCCAGCACCCGTGCAGGATCGAACACCGGGGAGCTGTTTTTT

d_gene: TRBD2
abundance: .
v_gene: TRBV5-1
j_gene: TRBJ2-1
CDR3aa: CASSTTSGGYNEQFF
CDR3nt: TGCGCCAGCAGCACGACTAGCGGGGGGTACAATGAGCAGTTCTTC

d_gene: .
abundance: few
v_gene: TRBV11-3
j_gene: TRBJ1-3
CDR3aa: CASSLGGRSGNTIYF
CDR3nt: TGTGCCAGCAGCTTAGGCGGTCGCTCTGGAAACACCATATATTTT

d_gene: .
abundance: many
v_gene: TRBV27
j_gene: TRBJ1-5
CDR3aa: CASSLGGWNQPQHF
CDR3nt: TGTGCCAGCAGTTTGGGCGGATGGAATCAGCCCCAGCATTTT

d_gene: .
abundance: many
v_gene: TRBV20-1
j_gene: TRBJ2-2
CDR3aa: CSARDVGGGDTGELFF
CDR3nt: TGCAGTGCTAGAGATGTCGGGGGCGGGGACACCGGGGAGCTGTTTTTT

d_gene: .
abundance: many
v_gene: TRBV5-1
j_gene: TRBJ2-6
CDR3aa: CASSLGTVSGANVLTF
CDR3nt: TGTGCCAGCAGTTTAGGCACAGTCTCTGGGGCCAACGTCCTGACTTTC

d_gene: TRBD2
abundance: .
v_gene: TRBV27
j_gene: TRBJ2-1
CDR3aa: CASYPSGGAYNEQFF
CDR3nt: TGTGCCAGTTATCCAAGCGGGGGGGCCTACAATGAGCAGTTCTTC

d_gene: TRBD1
abundance: few
v_gene: TRBV3-1
j_gene: TRBJ1-1
CDR3aa: CASSTTGATEAFF
CDR3nt: TGTGCCAGCAGCACCACAGGGGCCACTGAAGCTTTCTTT

d_gene: TRBD2
abundance: many
v_gene: TRBV3-1
j_gene: TRBJ2-3
CDR3aa: CASSPPPSGGPGDTQYF
CDR3nt: TGTGCCAGCAGCCCCCCCCCTAGCGGGGGTCCTGGAGATACGCAGTATTTT

d_gene: .
abundance: many
v_gene: TRBV4-3
j_gene: TRBJ1-4
CDR3aa: CASSQVLDIGYEKLFF
CDR3nt: TGCGCCAGCAGCCAAGTTCTTGACATTGGGTATGAAAAACTGTTTTTT

d_gene: .
abundance: .
v_gene: TRBV9
j_gene: TRBJ2-7
CDR3aa: CASSVAQTHTYEQYF
CDR3nt: TGTGCCAGCAGCGTAGCACAGACCCACACCTACGAGCAGTACTTC

d_gene: .
abundance: many
v_gene: TRBV27
j_gene: TRBJ1-2
CDR3aa: CASSFLGTYGYTF
CDR3nt: TGTGCCAGCAGTTTTTTGGGGACCTATGGCTACACCTTC

d_gene: TRBD2
abundance: few
v_gene: TRBV20-1
j_gene: TRBJ2-1
CDR3aa: CSASIGTSINEQFF
CDR3nt: TGCAGTGCTAGCATAGGGACTAGTATCAATGAGCAGTTCTTC